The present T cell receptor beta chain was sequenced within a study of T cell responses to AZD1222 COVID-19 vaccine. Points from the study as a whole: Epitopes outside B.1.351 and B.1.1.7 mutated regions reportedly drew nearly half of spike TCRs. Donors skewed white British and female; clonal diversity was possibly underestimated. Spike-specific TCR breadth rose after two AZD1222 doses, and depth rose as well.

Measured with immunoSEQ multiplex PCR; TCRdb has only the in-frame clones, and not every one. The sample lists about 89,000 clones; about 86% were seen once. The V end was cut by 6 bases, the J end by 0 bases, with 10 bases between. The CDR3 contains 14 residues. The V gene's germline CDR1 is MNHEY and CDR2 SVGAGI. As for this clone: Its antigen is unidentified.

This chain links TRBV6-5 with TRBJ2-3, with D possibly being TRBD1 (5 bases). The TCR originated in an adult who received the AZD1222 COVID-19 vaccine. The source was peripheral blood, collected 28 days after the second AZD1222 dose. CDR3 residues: CASSDGASTDTQYF. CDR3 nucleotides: TGTGCCAGCAGCGATGGGGCAAGCACAGATACGCAGTATTTT.